These 24 T cell receptor beta chains were sequenced from one sample in a study of CXCR3-negative and CXCR3-positive naive CD8 T cells. The authors made the TRB cDNA libraries by 5' RACE using UMI labels. Using the 5' RACE reads, TCRdb records one entry per CDR3 protein without DNA. The sample includes about 130,000 distinct CDR3 sequences. The sequencing input was naive CXCR3- CD8+ T cells from blood. Subset in this sample: CD45RO-CCR7+CD27+CD95- naive CD8+ T cells lacking CXCR3 (TNR3-). The source of these receptors is a human donor in good health. Some clones in this sample may be carry-over from other donors' samples.

The chain recombines TRBV28 with TRBJ1-2. Germline CDR1 is MDHEN and CDR2 is SYDVKM. This CDR3 comprises 13 residues. The CDR3 spells CASSLSSNYGYTF.

The rearrangement links TRBV7-9 to TRBJ1-2; there is no DNA to check the TCRdb D call of TRBD1. CDR3 length: 19 amino acids. Germline V gene data show CDR1 as SEHNR and CDR2 as FQNEAQ (reference sequence). This CDR3 is CASSLAGDFVGATSYGYTF.

The rearrangement links TRBV4-3 to TRBJ2-1; TCRdb's D call of TRBD2 is untestable without DNA. CDR1 is LGHNA, CDR2 YSLEER, per germline. CDR3 length equals 17 residues. CDR3 protein: CASSQGGGEDQRFEQFF.

This chain's CDR3 is CASSQIQGTDEQYF. V gene TRBV3-1 combines with J gene TRBJ2-7; the D call from TCRdb, TRBD1, cannot be confirmed without DNA. CDR1 is LGHDT, CDR2 YNNKEL, per germline (reference sequence). The CDR3 spans 14 residues.

The chain links TRBV5-1 to TRBJ1-1. This CDR3 contains 11 residues. Germline values: CDR1 SGHRS, CDR2 YFSETQ. CDR3 loop: CASSFEAGAFF.

The rearrangement links TRBV29-1 to TRBJ2-7; TCRdb's D call, TRBD1, is unchecked because there is no DNA. CDR3 length: 13 residues. Germline CDR1 is SQVTM and CDR2 is ANQGSEA. CDR3 loop: CSVESQGSYEHYF.

The V call is TRBV29-1, the J call TRBJ2-7; TCRdb gives TRBD1 as the D gene, but with no DNA this cannot be confirmed. The CDR3 is 13 residues long. Germline CDR1 and CDR2: SQVTM and ANQGSEA. The chain's CDR3 is CSVATGVGYEQYF.

The gene calls are TRBV7-3 and TRBJ2-7; TCRdb names TRBD1, which stays unverified in the absence of DNA. The CDR3 totals 14 residues. Germline CDR1 reads SGHTA; CDR2 reads FQGTGA. CDR3 residues: CASSPWGTSYEQYF.

The chain recombines TRBV12-3 or TRBV12-4 with TRBJ2-7; TCRdb calls TRBD2, which cannot be checked without DNA. The CDR3 loop spans 14 amino acids. CDR3 in amino acids: CASSFGLDSYEQYF.

J is TRBJ2-1 and V is TRBV7-2. Germline values: CDR1 SGHTA, CDR2 FQGNSA. The CDR3 spans 11 residues. CDR3 residues: CASSPDNEQFF.

J is TRBJ2-7 and V is TRBV28; the TCRdb D gene call, TRBD2, has no DNA to confirm it. The CDR3 consists of 13 residues. CDR1 is MDHEN and CDR2 is SYDVKM in the germline V gene. CDR3 residues: CASSPREGHEQYF.

The chain carries TRBV28 and TRBJ2-3; TCRdb reports TRBD2, a call that lacks DNA to check it against. CDR1 is MDHEN, CDR2 SYDVKM, per germline. The CDR3 extends over 16 amino acids. CDR3 loop: CASSPRLASEADTQYF.

The chain carries TRBV12-3 or TRBV12-4 and TRBJ2-3; TCRdb's assignment of TRBD1 cannot be checked, as there is no DNA. CDR3 length equals 14 residues. The CDR3 loop reads CASSRHTGADTQYF.

The chain links TRBV14 to TRBJ2-1; the D call from TCRdb, TRBD1, cannot be confirmed without DNA. The CDR3 spans 19 residues. The germline V gene has CDR1 SGHDN and CDR2 FVKESK. The CDR3: CASSQDGQGWTFTYNEQFF.

This chain connects TRBV7-8 to TRBJ2-5; the D gene TCRdb calls, TRBD1, cannot be checked with no DNA. The CDR3 is 16 residues long. Germline-derived CDR1 and CDR2 are SGHVS and FQNEAQ. The CDR3 protein is CASSSDKWRNQETQYF.

The chain couples TRBV7-3 to TRBJ1-2. Per the germline V gene, CDR1 is SGHTA and CDR2 is FQGTGA. The CDR3 spans 13 residues. CDR3 residues: CASSLDGSYGYTF. Looking up the rest from reference TRBV7-3 and TRBJ1-2 gives the full variable domain: GAGVSQTPSNKVTEKGKYVELRCDPISGHTALYWYRQSLGQGPEFLIYFQGTGAADDSGLPNDRFFAVRPEGSVSTLKIQRTERGDSAVYLCASSLDGSYGYTFGSGTRLTVV.

The rearrangement links TRBV11-2 to TRBJ2-7. Germline CDR1 SGHAT, CDR2 FQNNGV. The CDR3 consists of 14 residues. The CDR3 protein is CASSRITGDYEQYF.

This rearrangement joins TRBV6-2 or TRBV6-3 to TRBJ2-7; there is no DNA to check the TCRdb D call of TRBD1. The CDR3 totals 15 residues. Per germline, CDR1 MNHEY and CDR2 SVGEGT. CDR3 protein: CASSYDEDTGYEQYF.

The V call is TRBV20-1, the J call TRBJ2-7; TCRdb indicates TRBD2, and absent DNA this call remains unverified. CDR3 length: 14 amino acids. CDR1 and CDR2 from the germline V gene are DFQATT and SNEGSKA (reference sequence). The CDR3 protein is CSAREVGPSYEQYF.

J is TRBJ1-1 and V is TRBV4-2; there is no DNA to check the TCRdb D call of TRBD1. CDR3 length equals 14 residues. Germline V lookup: CDR1 LGHNA, CDR2 YNFKEQ. CDR3 sequence: CASSQRGGNTEAFF.

The gene calls are TRBV12-3 or TRBV12-4 and TRBJ2-2; checking the TCRdb D call of TRBD1 is not possible without DNA. There are 14 residues in the CDR3. This CDR3 is CASSKTGGTGELFF.

The V call is TRBV4-2, the J call TRBJ1-6; TCRdb proposes TRBD1, but this gene call is untestable without DNA. This CDR3 is 15 amino acids long. Germline CDR1 and CDR2: LGHNA and YNFKEQ. The CDR3 region is CASSQVGDSNSPLHF.

The rearrangement joins TRBV3-1 to TRBJ2-7; TCRdb proposes TRBD1, but this gene call is untestable without DNA. This CDR3 is 16 amino acids long. The germline CDR1 and CDR2 sequences are LGHDT and YNNKEL (reference sequence). The CDR3 protein is CAGSQLRDRSVYEQYF.

This chain connects TRBV14 to TRBJ2-7; TCRdb calls TRBD1, which cannot be checked without DNA. CDR1 is SGHDN and CDR2 is FVKESK in the germline V gene. The length of the CDR3 is 15 residues. This CDR3 reads CASSQEQGGLYEQYF.